The 18 T cell receptor beta chains below were found in one sample sequenced in a study of T cell repertoires in cytomegalovirus infection. TCRdb re-called the reads with MiXCR, one entry per CDR3 protein. The sample has some 280,000 distinct CDR3 sequences, around 13% seen once. Sequenced sample: PBMCs. All receptors derive from a human donor in good health (CMV status not recorded). Some clones in this sample may be carry-over from other donors' samples.

At least ten counts were recorded for this clonotype. CDR3 residues: CASSDPGLAGELFF. The CDR3 DNA reads TGTGCCAGCAGCGATCCGGGACTAGCCGGGGAGCTGTTTTTT. The chain uses TRBV12-3 or TRBV12-4 and TRBJ2-2; 8 bases align to TRBD2. V gave up 6 bases and J gave up 6 bases; unmatched junction bases: 6. The CDR3 is 14 residues long.

The genes are TRBV6-2 or TRBV6-3 and TRBJ1-5; possibly TRBD1 for D (5 bases). Germline V gives CDR1 MNHEY, CDR2 SVGEGT. This CDR3 is 13 amino acids long. Deletions cut 5 bases from V and 4 bases from J, with 9 bases between. CDR3: CASSVGHNQPQHF. CDR3 DNA: TGTGCCAGCAGTGTCGGACATAATCAGCCCCAGCATTTT.

This clonotype was counted ten times or more. The chain recombines TRBV15 with TRBJ2-7, with 8 bases matching TRBD1. Germline CDR1 is LNHNV and CDR2 is YYDKDF (reference sequence). The CDR3 is 14 amino acids. The trim removed 4 bases at V and 6 bases at J, leaving 8 bases unmatched. CDR3 region: CATSTTGEVIEQYF. CDR3 bases: TGTGCCACCAGCACGACAGGGGAAGTCATCGAGCAGTACTTC. Looking up the rest from reference TRBV15 and TRBJ2-7 gives the full variable domain: DAMVIQNPRYQVTQFGKPVTLSCSQTLNHNVMYWYQQKSSQAPKLLFHYYDKDFNNEADTPDNFQSRRPNTSFCFLDIRSPGLGDTAMYLCATSTTGEVIEQYFGPGTRLTVT.

This clonotype was observed at least ten times. The chain couples TRBV5-1 to TRBJ2-1; D is ambiguous. CDR1 is SGHRS and CDR2 is YFSETQ in the germline V gene. This CDR3 comprises 15 residues. V lost 4 bases and J 5 bases, leaving 16 bases between the germline ends. Here the CDR3 reads CASSTVQAADNEQFF. The CDR3 nucleotides read TGCGCCAGCAGCACGGTGCAGGCGGCAGACAATGAGCAGTTCTTC.

This clonotype has only a few counts. The CDR3 bases are TGCAGCGTGCTTGGCGGGAGTGTAAATGAGCAGTTCTTC. This codes for CSVLGGSVNEQFF. The chain uses TRBV29-1 and TRBJ2-1; 7 bases agree with TRBD2. The germline V gene has CDR1 SQVTM and CDR2 ANQGSEA. V shed 6 bases and J 7 bases; nucleotides not matched to a gene: 9. This CDR3 comprises 13 residues.

The chain links TRBV6-5 to TRBJ2-7; 11 bases line up with TRBD1. The CDR3 runs to 16 residues. Germline V gene sequence: CDR1 MNHEY, CDR2 SVGAGI. The J segment lost 5 bases and the V segment lost 6 bases, leaving 12 bases of the junction unmatched. The CDR3 region has the DNA TGTGCCAGCAGCTACCCCCGGGACAGGGGGATCGACGAGCAGTACTTC. It codes for CASSYPRDRGIDEQYF.

In its sample, this clonotype was seen a few times. The V gene is TRBV20-1, the J gene TRBJ2-3; D possibly corresponds to TRBD1 (5 bases). Germline V gene data show CDR1 as DFQATT and CDR2 as SNEGSKA (reference sequence). V gave up 2 bases and J gave up 4 bases, with 19 bases separating them. The CDR3 spans 16 residues. The CDR3 bases are TGCAGTGCTAGACCCGACAGACAGTCGTTGGCAGATACGCAGTATTTT. Translation gives CSARPDRQSLADTQYF.

This clonotype showed up just a few times. The rearrangement links TRBV20-1 to TRBJ1-1; maybe TRBD1 (5 bases). The ends were cut back, 7 bases at V and 3 bases at J, with 12 bases in the middle. There are 12 residues in the CDR3. Germline V gene lookup returns CDR1 DFQATT and CDR2 SNEGSKA (reference sequence). This chain's CDR3 is CSVHRQYTEAFF. The CDR3 coding sequence is TGCAGTGTCCATAGACAGTACACTGAAGCTTTCTTT.

The table lists this clonotype with many counts. V usage is TRBV6-5 and J usage is TRBJ1-1; D is uncertain. This CDR3 is 14 amino acids long. Per the germline V gene, CDR1 is MNHEY and CDR2 is SVGAGI. V shed 2 bases and J shed 3 bases, with 10 bases lying between them. The CDR3 region has the DNA TGTGCCAGCAGTTACAGGCCTCCGTACACTGAAGCTTTCTTT. This gives the protein CASSYRPPYTEAFF.

The rearrangement uses TRBV7-2 and TRBJ1-1; D not resolved. Trimming took off 4 bases at V and 0 bases at J, with 15 bases between the two ends. The germline CDR1 and CDR2 sequences are SGHTA and FQGNSA. This CDR3 comprises 16 residues. The DNA of the CDR3 is TGTGCCAGCAGCTATACCGGGTCAGCTATGAACACTGAAGCTTTCTTT. This sequence encodes CASSYTGSAMNTEAFF.

On this clonotype itself: A much larger clone sits a single nucleotide away, making a read error possible. This chain connects TRBV10-3 to TRBJ1-1, with 7 bases fitting TRBD1. There are 14 residues in the CDR3. Per germline, CDR1 ENHRY and CDR2 SYGVKD. Here the CDR3 reads CASQSGQMNTGAFF. The DNA for the CDR3 is TGTGCCAGCCAATCGGGACAGATGAACACTGGAGCTTTCTTT.

This clonotype has a handful of counts. The chain has TRBV28 and TRBJ2-7; 7 bases map to TRBD1. From germline, CDR1 is MDHEN and CDR2 SYDVKM. The CDR3 is 16 residues long. J lost 2 bases, V lost 5 bases, and 12 bases had no gene match. In DNA, the CDR3 is TGTGCCAGCAGTCCTATCGGGACAGCAAGCCCCTACGAGCAGTACTTC. This sequence encodes CASSPIGTASPYEQYF.

The chain uses TRBV20-1 and TRBJ1-6; unclear D gene. This CDR3 contains 15 residues. Per germline, CDR1 DFQATT and CDR2 SNEGSKA (reference sequence). The germline V and J ends were trimmed by 0 bases and 0 bases, with 6 bases remaining between them. This CDR3 reads CSARDPSSYNSPLHF. CDR3 in DNA: TGCAGTGCTAGAGATCCCAGCTCCTATAATTCACCCCTCCACTTT.

This clonotype was recorded at least ten times. The rearrangement links TRBV7-2 to TRBJ1-1; possibly TRBD1 for D (5 bases). The germline V gene has CDR1 SGHTA and CDR2 FQGNSA. The germline V and J ends were trimmed by 5 bases and 4 bases, with 17 bases remaining between them. The CDR3 length is 15 residues. The CDR3 reads CASSPWGRSGTEAFF. The DNA for the CDR3 is TGTGCCAGCAGCCCATGGGGCCGGTCGGGCACTGAAGCTTTCTTT.

This clonotype appeared many times. V usage is TRBV7-8 and J usage is TRBJ1-4; D is perhaps TRBD1 (5 bases). The CDR3 covers 15 residues. Germline V lookup: CDR1 SGHVS, CDR2 FQNEAQ. Trimming cost V 5 bases and J 10 bases, with 20 bases left between them. The DNA for the CDR3 is TGTGCCAGCAGCGCCGGAACGGGGCCGGGAGGAAAACTGTTTTTT. Translated: CASSAGTGPGGKLFF.

A word on this clonotype: A much larger clone lies one base from this, so it may be a read error. The rearrangement links TRBV24-1 to TRBJ2-2; no reliable D call. CDR3 length: 11 amino acids. In germline, CDR1 is KGHDR, CDR2 SFDVKD. Trimming stripped 10 bases from V and 5 bases from J, with 7 bases between. CDR3: CATTRTGELFF. The CDR3 coding sequence is TGTGCCACTACTCGGACCGGGGAGCTGTTTTTT.

This clonotype was seen only a few times. The chain is built from TRBV20-1 and TRBJ2-7, with D possibly being TRBD1 or TRBD2 (7 bases each). The CDR3 runs 15 residues. Germline CDR1 reads DFQATT; CDR2 reads SNEGSKA (reference sequence). V lost 3 bases to trimming and J lost 4 bases, with 19 bases between them. DNA of the CDR3: TGCAGTGCTAGGACCCGCCCAGGGGGGGGATACGAGCAGTACTTC. Amino acid sequence: CSARTRPGGGYEQYF.

This clonotype was counted at least ten times. The chain couples TRBV5-1 to TRBJ2-1; 10 positions agree with TRBD1. Trimming removed 6 bases from V and 8 bases from J; junction bases left unmatched: 8. This CDR3 has 14 amino acids. The germline gives CDR1 SGHRS, CDR2 YFSETQ. The CDR3 loop is CASNSGTGVDEQFF. In DNA form, the CDR3 reads TGCGCCAGCAATAGCGGGACAGGGGTTGATGAGCAGTTCTTC.